The 24 T cell receptor beta chains in this list originate from one sample, sequenced in a study of control samples from healthy donors and cancer patients. The table came from immunoSEQ multiplex PCR; TCRdb's copy has only in-frame clones and leaves some out. Of about 76,000 clones in the sample, approximately 91% were seen once. Sequenced material: PBMCs. The origin of the receptors is a woman between 50 and 59 years old with colorectal cancer.

In DNA form, the CDR3 reads TGTGCCAGTAGGGAACTAGCGGGGTTGTACAATGAGCAGTTCTTC. Translated, it gives CASRELAGLYNEQFF. V and J are TRBV19 and TRBJ2-1; TRBD2 matches at 10 bases. This CDR3 region has 15 residues. Germline CDR1 is LNHDA and CDR2 is SQIVND (reference sequence). With 6 bases clipped from V and 4 bases from J, the junction kept 6 bases outside the gene matches. The whole variable domain, remainder taken from reference TRBV19 and TRBJ2-1, is DGGITQSPKYLFRKEGQNVTLSCEQNLNHDAMYWYRQDPGQGLRLIYYSQIVNDFQKGDIAEGYSVSREKKESFPLTVTSAQKNPTAFYLCASRELAGLYNEQFFGPGTRLTVL.

CDR3 coding DNA: TGTGCCAGCAGCCGAAACCTCCTCGGGGCAGACTATGGCTACACCTTC. Amino acid sequence: CASSRNLLGADYGYTF. This rearrangement joins TRBV6-6 to TRBJ1-2, with a weak D call TRBD1 (5 bases). Trimming removed 6 bases from V and 3 bases from J, with 20 bases in between. The CDR3 extends over 16 amino acids. Germline V lookup: CDR1 MNHNY, CDR2 SVGAGI (reference sequence).

This rearrangement joins TRBV5-1 to TRBJ1-4; D remains unclear. V dropped 0 bases and J dropped 4 bases, with 16 bases sitting between them. Per the germline V gene, CDR1 is SGHRS and CDR2 is YFSETQ. This CDR3 spans 17 amino acids. The CDR3 protein is CASSLDGSGWSNEKLFF. CDR3 nucleotide sequence: TGCGCCAGCAGCTTGGATGGCAGTGGATGGAGTAATGAAAAACTGTTTTTT.

For this clone: Other DNA sequences within the sample encode an identical CDR3. CDR3 DNA: TGCAGCGGGGGGAACAATGAGCAGTTCTTC. This translates into CSGGNNEQFF. V and J are TRBV29-1 and TRBJ2-1; D tentatively fits TRBD1 or TRBD2 (5 bases each). Trimming removed 7 bases at V and 5 bases at J, with 6 bases between. CDR3 length equals 10 residues. Germline CDR1 is SQVTM and CDR2 is ANQGSEA.

CDR3 nucleotides: TGTGCCAGCACACGGGGGTGGATGGAGCCCCAGCATTTT. Residues: CASTRGWMEPQHF. V is TRBV12-3 or TRBV12-4 and J is TRBJ1-5, with D perhaps matching TRBD1 (5 bases). This CDR3 is built from 13 residues. The ends were cut back, 7 bases at V and 8 bases at J, with 15 bases in the middle.

V and J are TRBV6-5 and TRBJ2-5; TRBD1 aligns across 9 bases. The V gene's germline CDR1 is MNHEY and CDR2 SVGAGI. With 6 bases clipped from V and 5 bases from J, the junction kept 10 bases outside the gene matches. The CDR3 is 15 residues long. The CDR3 protein is CASSRDRGEGETQYF. The DNA of the CDR3 is TGTGCCAGCAGCCGTGACAGGGGGGAAGGGGAGACCCAGTACTTC.

The chain combines TRBV27 with TRBJ2-4; weak D call: TRBD2 (6 bases). This CDR3 contains 13 residues. V lost 3 bases and J 8 bases, leaving 11 bases between the germline ends. Germline V gene lookup returns CDR1 MNHEY and CDR2 SMNVEV (reference sequence). Here the CDR3 DNA reads TGTGCCAGCAGTTTGGGGACGGGGGACATTCAGTACTTC. Protein sequence: CASSLGTGDIQYF.

The chain recombines TRBV24-1 with TRBJ2-3; 8 positions agree with TRBD1. CDR1 KGHDR and CDR2 SFDVKD come from the germline V gene. CDR3 size: 18 residues. V shed 4 bases, J shed 0 bases, and the junction held 11 bases outside the gene matches. CDR3 protein: CATSEWTGIDRSTDTQYF. As DNA, the CDR3 is TGTGCCACCAGTGAGTGGACAGGGATCGACAGAAGCACAGATACGCAGTATTTT.

The V gene is TRBV9, the J gene TRBJ2-2; weak D call: TRBD1 (5 bases). Per germline, CDR1 SGDLS and CDR2 YYNGEE. V was pared by 0 bases and J by 2 bases, with 8 bases between. The CDR3 has 15 amino acids. The CDR3 coding sequence is TGTGCCAGCAGCGTAGGAGACAGAAACACCGGGGAGCTGTTTTTT. This gives the protein CASSVGDRNTGELFF. Together with reference TRBV9 and TRBJ2-2, the CDR3 gives the full variable domain: DSGVTQTPKHLITATGQRVTLRCSPRSGDLSVYWYQQSLDQGLQFLIQYYNGEERAKGNILERFSAQQFPDLHSELNLSSLELGDSALYFCASSVGDRNTGELFFGEGSRLTVL.

The rearrangement joins TRBV30 to TRBJ1-3; 9 bases agree with TRBD1. The V gene's germline CDR1 is GTSNPN and CDR2 SVGIG (reference sequence). The CDR3 has 15 amino acids. The V gene end was trimmed by 2 bases and the J gene end by 0 bases; junction bases not matched to a gene: 2. DNA of the CDR3: TGTGCCTGGAGTCCGGACAGGGGCTCTGGAAACACCATATATTTT. This gives the protein CAWSPDRGSGNTIYF. Using reference TRBV30 and TRBJ1-3 for the parts outside the CDR3, the full variable domain is SQTIHQWPATLVQPVGSPLSLECTVEGTSNPNLYWYRQAAGRGLQLLFYSVGIGQISSEVPQNLSASRPQDRQFILSSKKLLLSDSGFYLCAWSPDRGSGNTIYFGEGSWLTVV.

The chain carries TRBV2 and TRBJ1-1, with TRBD1 identical over 7 bases. The CDR3 loop spans 14 amino acids. Unmatched junction bases numbered 4, after V lost 6 bases and J lost 0 bases. Germline loops: CDR1 SNHLY, CDR2 FYNNEI. CDR3 in amino acids: CASSMGQMNTEAFF. As DNA, the CDR3 is TGTGCCAGCAGCATGGGACAGATGAACACTGAAGCTTTCTTT.

V and J are TRBV7-2 and TRBJ1-1; weak D call: TRBD1 (5 bases). The V gene lost 5 bases and the J gene lost 4 bases, with 11 bases spanning the gap. This CDR3 region has 13 residues. Germline V gives CDR1 SGHTA, CDR2 FQGNSA. The CDR3 nucleotides are TGTGCCAGCAGCACCGGGACCGGCACTGAAGCTTTCTTT. Translated, it gives CASSTGTGTEAFF.

The chain carries TRBV6-5 and TRBJ2-3; weak D call: TRBD2 (7 bases). Germline V gives CDR1 MNHEY, CDR2 SVGAGI. Trimming stripped 2 bases from V and 1 base from J, with 13 bases between. The CDR3 is 16 amino acids. The CDR3 reads CASSYLEGGGTDTQYF. CDR3 DNA: TGTGCCAGCAGTTACCTTGAGGGGGGGGGCACAGATACGCAGTATTTT.

The chain uses TRBV27 and TRBJ2-1, with D possibly called TRBD1 or TRBD2 (6 bases each). The CDR3 has 16 amino acids. The V gene's germline CDR1 is MNHEY and CDR2 SMNVEV (reference sequence). The V and J ends lost 6 bases and 0 bases respectively, with 15 bases between them. The DNA for the CDR3 is TGTGCCAGCAGAGGGGGGATCTCCAGCTCCTACAATGAGCAGTTCTTC. This gives the protein CASRGGISSSYNEQFF.

The chain carries TRBV19 and TRBJ2-3, with 9 bases matching TRBD2. Per the germline V gene, CDR1 is LNHDA and CDR2 is SQIVND (reference sequence). There are 18 residues in the CDR3. Unmatched junction bases numbered 12, after V lost 1 base and J lost 4 bases. The CDR3 loop reads CASSIVPGTSFKSDTQYF. DNA of the CDR3: TGTGCCAGTAGTATAGTTCCCGGGACTAGCTTCAAGTCAGATACGCAGTATTTT.

This chain uses TRBV2 with TRBJ1-1; D gene uncertain. Deletions cut 4 bases from V and 0 bases from J, with 12 bases between. Germline loops: CDR1 SNHLY, CDR2 FYNNEI. The CDR3 loop spans 15 amino acids. The CDR3 here is CASSVQATLNTEAFF. The CDR3 coding sequence is TGTGCCAGCAGTGTCCAGGCGACCCTGAACACTGAAGCTTTCTTT.

The chain has TRBV4-1 and TRBJ2-3, with 13 bases matching TRBD2. CDR3 length equals 16 residues. V lost 3 bases, J lost 4 bases, and 4 bases stayed unmatched. The germline V gene encodes CDR1 MGHRA and CDR2 YSYEKL. The CDR3 region has the DNA TGCGCCAGCAGCCAGAAAGGGACTAGCGGGGCAGATACGCAGTATTTT. Protein: CASSQKGTSGADTQYF.

This chain joins TRBV28 and TRBJ2-5; either TRBD1 or TRBD2 may fit D (5 bases each). Deletions cut 5 bases from V and 5 bases from J, with 12 bases between. The CDR3 spans 13 residues. Germline-derived CDR1 and CDR2 are MDHEN and SYDVKM. For the CDR3, the DNA is TGTGCCAGCAGTCCCGGGACCCGGGAGACCCAGTACTTC. This encodes CASSPGTRETQYF.

The V and J genes are TRBV6-5 and TRBJ1-2; 9 bases align to TRBD1. The CDR3 runs 16 residues. J gave up 1 base and V 2 bases, and 5 bases lay outside the gene matches. From germline, CDR1 is MNHEY and CDR2 SVGAGI. The CDR3 DNA follows: TGTGCCAGCAGTTACCTGACAGGGGGTTATAACTATGGCTACACCTTC. Its protein product is CASSYLTGGYNYGYTF.

The rearrangement joins TRBV9 to TRBJ2-5, with D possibly being TRBD1 or TRBD2 (5 bases each). The CDR3 totals 13 residues. V lost 0 bases, J lost 5 bases, and 8 bases lay in between. Germline V lookup: CDR1 SGDLS, CDR2 YYNGEE. CDR3 nucleotide sequence: TGTGCCAGCAGCGTAGGGGGGAAGGAGACCCAGTACTTC. It yields the protein CASSVGGKETQYF.

The chain's CDR3 is CASSEGGTGSYEQYV. CDR3 sequence (DNA): TGTGCCAGCAGCGAGGGAGGGACAGGTTCCTACGAGCAGTACGTC. The chain joins TRBV7-2 to TRBJ2-7, with a weak D call TRBD1 (8 bases). Germline loops: CDR1 SGHTA, CDR2 FQGNSA. V was pared by 5 bases and J by 1 base, with 15 bases between. The CDR3 length is 15 residues.

The chain links TRBV6-1 to TRBJ1-2; possible D gene TRBD1, 5 bases. The CDR3 is made up of 13 amino acids. The germline V and J ends were trimmed by 3 bases and 6 bases, with 11 bases remaining between them. CDR1 MNHNS and CDR2 SASEGT come from the germline V gene. The CDR3: CASSDWGKDGYTF. The CDR3, as DNA: TGTGCCAGCAGTGATTGGGGGAAGGATGGCTACACCTTC.

The genes are TRBV20-1 and TRBJ1-6, with D uncertain. This CDR3 has 15 residues. The germline V and J ends were trimmed by 3 bases and 2 bases, with 11 bases remaining between them. Germline-derived CDR1 and CDR2 are DFQATT and SNEGSKA (reference sequence). CDR3: CSASFTRAYNSPLHF. CDR3 DNA: TGCAGTGCTAGTTTTACTCGAGCCTATAATTCACCCCTCCACTTT.

This chain connects TRBV4-3 to TRBJ1-3, with D perhaps TRBD1 (5 bases). CDR1 is LGHNA, CDR2 YSLEER, per germline. The CDR3 runs 17 residues. The V end was cut by 1 base, the J end by 0 bases, with 13 bases between. The CDR3 reads CASSQGWGSSSGNTIYF. CDR3 in DNA: TGCGCCAGCAGCCAAGGGTGGGGCAGCAGCTCTGGAAACACCATATATTTT.